This TCR beta chain was identified during a study of T cell clonotyping in hematopoietic cell transplantation. At the level of the study: Cytoreduction preceded collection of pretransplant recipient samples. Study observations and caveats: Pathologically expanded recipient clonotypes increased progressively from day 30 to day 180 as diversity fell. At the given depth, recipient repertoires were over 97% de novo clonotypes. Cells were unsorted, so CD4 and CD8 contributions were not separated.

Some clones are missing from TCRdb's copy, which holds only in-frame ones; the method was immunoSEQ multiplex PCR. This table has around 45,000 clones, about four fifths appearing once. The time point here: recipient sample about 28 days before transplant, after cytoreduction. This clone was picked up one time. Its antigen is not identified. V shed 6 bases and J shed 3 bases, with 15 bases lying between them. The CDR3 has 15 residues. Germline values: CDR1 LNHDA, CDR2 SQIVND (reference sequence). Sequenced material: peripheral blood mononuclear cells, taken before stem cell transplant. The receptor was isolated from a man aged 55 to 70 with myelodysplastic syndrome. Some clones in this sample may be carry-over from other donors' samples. V usage is TRBV19 and J usage is TRBJ2-1; D is tentatively TRBD1 or TRBD2 (5 bases each). The CDR3 here is CASSPGTALYNEQFF. CDR3 bases: TGTGCCAGTAGCCCCGGGACGGCCCTCTACAATGAGCAGTTCTTC.